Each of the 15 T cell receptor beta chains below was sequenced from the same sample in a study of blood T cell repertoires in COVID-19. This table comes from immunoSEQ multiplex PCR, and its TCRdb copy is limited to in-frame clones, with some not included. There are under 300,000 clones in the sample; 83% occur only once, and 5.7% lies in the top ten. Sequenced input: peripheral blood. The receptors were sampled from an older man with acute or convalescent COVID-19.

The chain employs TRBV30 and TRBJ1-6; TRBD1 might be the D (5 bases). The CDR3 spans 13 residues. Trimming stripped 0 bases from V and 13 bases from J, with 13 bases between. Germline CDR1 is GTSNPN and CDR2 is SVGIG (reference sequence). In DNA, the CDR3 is TGTGCCTGGAGTGTGGGGGAGGGACGGCCCCTCCACTTT. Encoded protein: CAWSVGEGRPLHF.

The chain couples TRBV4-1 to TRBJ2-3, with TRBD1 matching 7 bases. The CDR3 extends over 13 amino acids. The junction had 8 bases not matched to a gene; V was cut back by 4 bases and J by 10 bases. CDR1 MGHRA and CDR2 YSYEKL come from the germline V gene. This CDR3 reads CASSRTGADAQYF. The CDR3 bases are TGCGCCAGCAGCCGAACAGGGGCTGATGCGCAGTATTTT.

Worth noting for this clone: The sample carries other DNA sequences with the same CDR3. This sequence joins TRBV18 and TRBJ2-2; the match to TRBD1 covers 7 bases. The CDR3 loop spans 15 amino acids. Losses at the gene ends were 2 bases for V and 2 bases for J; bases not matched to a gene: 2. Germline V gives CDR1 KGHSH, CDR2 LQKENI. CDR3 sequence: CASSPGTVNTGELFF. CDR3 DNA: TGTGCCAGCTCACCAGGGACAGTAAACACCGGGGAGCTGTTTTTT. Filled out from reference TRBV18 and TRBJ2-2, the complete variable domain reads NAGVMQNPRHLVRRRGQEARLRCSPMKGHSHVYWYRQLPEEGLKFMVYLQKENIIDESGMPKERFSAEFPKEGPSILRIQQVVRGDSAAYFCASSPGTVNTGELFFGEGSRLTVL.

The CDR3 coding sequence is TGTGCCAGCAGCTCGGACAGGGGGTTTGAGACCCAGTACTTC. The encoded protein is CASSSDRGFETQYF. The chain uses TRBV5-6 and TRBJ2-5; 10 bases align to TRBD1. This CDR3 region has 14 residues. The germline gives CDR1 SGHDT, CDR2 YYEEEE. V was pared by 3 bases and J by 5 bases, with 4 bases of the junction left unmatched.

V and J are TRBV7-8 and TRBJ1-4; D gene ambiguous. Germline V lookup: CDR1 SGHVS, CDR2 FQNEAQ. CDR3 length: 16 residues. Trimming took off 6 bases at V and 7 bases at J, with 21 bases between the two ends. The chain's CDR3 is CASSLSPVGNREKLFF. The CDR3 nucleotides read TGTGCCAGCAGTTTAAGTCCCGTCGGGAACCGTGAAAAACTGTTTTTT.

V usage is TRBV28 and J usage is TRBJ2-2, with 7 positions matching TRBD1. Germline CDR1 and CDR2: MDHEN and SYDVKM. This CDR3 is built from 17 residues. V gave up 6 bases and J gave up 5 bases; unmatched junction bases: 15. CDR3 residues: CASSLLRQGVRTGELFF. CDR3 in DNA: TGTGCCAGCAGCCTCCTGAGACAGGGCGTCAGGACCGGGGAGCTGTTTTTT.

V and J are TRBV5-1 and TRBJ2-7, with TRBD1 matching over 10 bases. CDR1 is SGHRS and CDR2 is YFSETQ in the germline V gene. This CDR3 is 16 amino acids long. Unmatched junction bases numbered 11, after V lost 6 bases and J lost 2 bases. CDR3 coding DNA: TGCGCCAGCACGCCCGGGACAGGGGTATTCCCCTACGAGCAGTACTTC. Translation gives CASTPGTGVFPYEQYF.

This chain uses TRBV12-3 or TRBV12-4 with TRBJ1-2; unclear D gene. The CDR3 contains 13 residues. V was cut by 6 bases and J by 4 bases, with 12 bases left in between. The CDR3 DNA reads TGTGCCAGCAGCACGGGATCCATCTATGGCTACACCTTC. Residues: CASSTGSIYGYTF.

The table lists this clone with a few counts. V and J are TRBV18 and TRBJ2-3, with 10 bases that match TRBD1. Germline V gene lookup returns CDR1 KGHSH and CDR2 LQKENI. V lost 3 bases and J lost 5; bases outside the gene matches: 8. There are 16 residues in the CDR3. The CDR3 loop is CASSPLDRGELDTQYF. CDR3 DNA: TGTGCCAGCTCACCCCTGGACAGGGGGGAACTAGATACGCAGTATTTT.

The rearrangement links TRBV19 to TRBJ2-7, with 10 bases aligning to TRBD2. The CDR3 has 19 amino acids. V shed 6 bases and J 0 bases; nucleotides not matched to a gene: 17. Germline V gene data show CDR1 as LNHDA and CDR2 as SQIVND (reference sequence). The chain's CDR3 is CASSPRVGTAGGPSYEQYF. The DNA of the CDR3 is TGTGCCAGTAGCCCTCGCGTTGGAACAGCGGGGGGGCCCTCCTACGAGCAGTACTTC. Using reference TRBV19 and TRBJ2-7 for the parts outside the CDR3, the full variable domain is DGGITQSPKYLFRKEGQNVTLSCEQNLNHDAMYWYRQDPGQGLRLIYYSQIVNDFQKGDIAEGYSVSREKKESFPLTVTSAQKNPTAFYLCASSPRVGTAGGPSYEQYFGPGTRLTVT.

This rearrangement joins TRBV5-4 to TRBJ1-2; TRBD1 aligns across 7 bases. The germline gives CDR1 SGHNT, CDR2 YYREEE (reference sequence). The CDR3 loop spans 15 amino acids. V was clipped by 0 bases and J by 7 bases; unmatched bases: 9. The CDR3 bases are TGTGCCAGCAGCTTGGCCGGTCACCCAGGGGGTGGCTACACCTTC. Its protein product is CASSLAGHPGGGYTF.

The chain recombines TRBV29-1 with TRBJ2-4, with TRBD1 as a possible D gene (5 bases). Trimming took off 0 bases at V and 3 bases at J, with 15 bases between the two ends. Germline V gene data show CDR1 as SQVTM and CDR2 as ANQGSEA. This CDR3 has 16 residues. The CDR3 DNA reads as TGCAGCGTTGAAGATCGGGCAGGGTGGGACAAAAACATTCAGTACTTC. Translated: CSVEDRAGWDKNIQYF.

CDR3 residues: CAIHPSQGPAKNIQYF. The CDR3 coding sequence is TGTGCCATCCACCCTTCACAGGGGCCAGCCAAAAACATTCAGTACTTC. V usage is TRBV21-1 and J usage is TRBJ2-4; the listed D gene, TRBD1, was not tested against the DNA. TRBV21-1 is assigned pseudogene status. The CDR3 contains 16 residues.

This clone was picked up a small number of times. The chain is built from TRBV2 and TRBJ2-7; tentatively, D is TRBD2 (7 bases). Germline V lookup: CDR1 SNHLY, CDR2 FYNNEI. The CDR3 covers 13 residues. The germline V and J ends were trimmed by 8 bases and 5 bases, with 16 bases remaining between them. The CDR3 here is CASRFGGLDEQYF. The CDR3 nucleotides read TGTGCCAGCCGATTCGGGGGGCTGGACGAGCAGTACTTC. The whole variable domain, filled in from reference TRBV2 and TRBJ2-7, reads EPEVTQTPSHQVTQMGQEVILRCVPISNHLYFYWYRQILGQKVEFLVSFYNNEISEKSEIFDDQFSVERPDGSNFTLKIRSTKLEDSAMYFCASRFGGLDEQYFGPGTRLTVT.

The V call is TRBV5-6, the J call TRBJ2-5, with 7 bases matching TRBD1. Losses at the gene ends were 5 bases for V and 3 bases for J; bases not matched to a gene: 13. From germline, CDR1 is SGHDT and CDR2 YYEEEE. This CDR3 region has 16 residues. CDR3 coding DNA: TGTGCCAGCAGTACAATATTTCGACAGGGCAAAGAGACCCAGTACTTC. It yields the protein CASSTIFRQGKETQYF.